The clone carrying this TCR beta chain came up many times. Its antigen is currently unknown. From RNA transcripts, TCR beta CDR3 regions were amplified. The primer set for the first-round RT-PCR of the TCR CDR3 was HTBI. TCRdb processed the multiplex PCR reads anew with MiXCR; each CDR3 protein has one entry. The table records roughly 300,000 distinct CDR3 sequences, approximately 15% of them present only once. This specimen belongs to a study of T cells in Graves' hyperthyroidism and ophthalmopathy. Among the patients, aged 18 to 65, hyperthyroidism was newly diagnosed and had lasted under 2 months. For the diagnoses, clinical symptoms, serum thyroxine and TRAb, thyroid ultrasound and orbital computed tomography were used. Study-level findings and limits: Before onset, by a median of approximately 6.2 months, the model predicted ophthalmopathy. Most thyroid clonotypes with frequency above 0.001 were detected in blood.

V lost 3 bases and J lost 7, with 10 bases in between. From germline, CDR1 is MDHEN and CDR2 SYDVKM. The CDR3 has 12 residues. The TCR sequence derives from a woman in her twenties or thirties with Graves' hyperthyroidism. The material sequenced was blood. V usage is TRBV28 and J usage is TRBJ2-7, with D perhaps given as TRBD1 or TRBD2 (6 bases each). The CDR3 here is CASSFRGHEQYF. CDR3 DNA: TGTGCCAGCAGTTTTCGGGGGCATGAGCAGTACTTC.